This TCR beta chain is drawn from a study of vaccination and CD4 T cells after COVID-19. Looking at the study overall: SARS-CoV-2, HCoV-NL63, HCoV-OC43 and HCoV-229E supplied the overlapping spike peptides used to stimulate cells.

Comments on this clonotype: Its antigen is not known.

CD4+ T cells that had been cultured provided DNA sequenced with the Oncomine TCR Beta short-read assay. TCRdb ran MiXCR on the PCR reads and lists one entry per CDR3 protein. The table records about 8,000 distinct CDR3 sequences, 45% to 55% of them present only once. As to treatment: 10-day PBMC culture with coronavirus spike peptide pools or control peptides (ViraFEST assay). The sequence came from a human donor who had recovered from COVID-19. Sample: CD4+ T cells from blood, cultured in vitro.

This CDR3 reads CASSGRTGAVSSYEQYF. DNA of the CDR3: TGTGCCAGTAGTGGAAGGACAGGGGCCGTATCTTCCTACGAGCAGTACTTC. The J gene is TRBJ2-7, the V gene TRBV19; 9 bases fit TRBD1. CDR1 LNHDA and CDR2 SQIVND come from the germline V gene (reference sequence). CDR3 length: 17 residues. Trimming at V came to 5 bases and at J to 1 base, leaving 12 bases not matched to a gene.